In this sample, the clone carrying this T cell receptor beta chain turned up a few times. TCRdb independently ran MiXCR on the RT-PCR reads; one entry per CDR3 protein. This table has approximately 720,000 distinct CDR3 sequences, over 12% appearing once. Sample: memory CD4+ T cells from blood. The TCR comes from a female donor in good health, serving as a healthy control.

CDR3 coding DNA: TGTGCCAGCTCACTCCTTCCGACAGGGGACTATGGCTACACCTTC. It encodes CASSLLPTGDYGYTF. V gene TRBV18 combines with J gene TRBJ1-2; 8 nucleotides line up with TRBD1. The germline gives CDR1 KGHSH, CDR2 LQKENI. The CDR3 runs 15 residues. V dropped 4 bases and J dropped 3; count of bases not matched to a gene: 7. The full variable domain, with the rest looked up from reference TRBV18 and TRBJ1-2, is NAGVMQNPRHLVRRRGQEARLRCSPMKGHSHVYWYRQLPEEGLKFMVYLQKENIIDESGMPKERFSAEFPKEGPSILRIQQVVRGDSAAYFCASSLLPTGDYGYTFGSGTRLTVV.